The rows below give T cell receptor beta chains drawn from one sample of a study of beta chain features in type 1 diabetes. Some clones are missing from TCRdb's copy, which holds only in-frame ones; the method was immunoSEQ multiplex PCR. The sample lists just under 150,000 clones, roughly 10% occurring once. The sample comprised naive CD4+ T cells from blood. The receptor source for this set is a man younger than 35 in good health. Each CDR3 is given with its conserved first and last residue. A D gene is named only where the DNA matches it firmly. Only some rows state a clone size, as once, few, many or a class for expanded clones.

few	TRBD1	TRBV7-3	15	TRBJ1-1	CASSSQGQGNTEAFF	TGTGCCAGCAGCTCGCAAGGACAGGGGAACACTGAAGCTTTCTTT
.	TRBD2	TRBV27	16	TRBJ2-3	CASSTSGLASPFPQYF	TGTGCCAGCAGTACCTCCGGACTAGCTTCCCCCTTCCCGCAGTATTTT
.	TRBD2	TRBV5-1	15	TRBJ2-1	CASSLGLAGFREQFF	TGCGCCAGCAGCTTGGGTCTAGCGGGGTTTCGTGAGCAGTTCTTC
.	TRBD1	TRBV7-6	15	TRBJ1-1	CASSLGVGGSPEAFF	TGTGCCAGCAGCTTAGGAGTAGGGGGCTCCCCTGAAGCTTTCTTT
.	TRBD1	TRBV6-6	15	TRBJ2-1	CASRGIRQGNNEQFF	TGTGCCAGCAGGGGCATCAGACAGGGGAACAATGAGCAGTTCTTC
.	.	TRBV7-9	16	TRBJ1-4	CASSSPLTGLNEKLFF	TGTGCCAGCAGCTCACCTTTGACAGGCCTTAATGAAAAACTGTTTTTT
.	TRBD1	TRBV7-2	15	TRBJ1-5	CASSGGTGSNQPQHF	TGTGCCAGCAGCGGAGGGACAGGTAGCAATCAGCCCCAGCATTTT
many	TRBD1	TRBV29-1	14	TRBJ2-4	CSVTGTGDGNIQYF	TGCAGCGTCACCGGGACAGGGGATGGAAACATTCAGTACTTC
few	TRBD2	TRBV7-7	14	TRBJ2-5	CASSRGGGGETQYF	TGTGCCAGCAGCCGCGGGGGGGGAGGGGAGACCCAGTACTTC
few	.	TRBV27	13	TRBJ1-2	CATCGGGRYGYTF	TGTGCCACCTGTGGTGGGGGCCGCTATGGCTACACCTTC
few	.	TRBV6-5	15	TRBJ1-4	CASSYRGTNNEKLFF	TGTGCCAGCAGTTACAGGGGTACTAATAATGAAAAACTGTTTTTT
.	.	TRBV27	14	TRBJ2-5	CASSLTYRQETQYF	TGTGCCAGCAGTTTGACGTACAGACAAGAGACCCAGTACTTC
many	.	TRBV29-1	16	TRBJ1-5	CSVGGGDTNSNQPQHF	TGCAGCGTTGGAGGGGGGGACACCAATAGCAATCAGCCCCAGCATTTT
.	TRBD1	TRBV7-3	13	TRBJ2-7	CASSPYRGYEQYF	TGTGCCAGCAGCCCGTACAGGGGCTACGAGCAGTACTTC
few	.	TRBV9	16	TRBJ2-3	CASSVGASTYTDTQYF	TGTGCCAGCAGCGTAGGAGCTAGCACCTACACAGATACGCAGTATTTT
few	.	TRBV12-5	12	TRBJ2-1	CASGLVLDEQFF	TGTGCTAGTGGTTTGGTACTGGATGAGCAGTTCTTC
.	TRBD1	TRBV7-9	15	TRBJ2-7	CASSPGTGASSEQYF	TGTGCCAGCAGCCCCGGGACAGGGGCCTCTTCGGAGCAGTACTTC
.	TRBD2	TRBV2	16	TRBJ2-3	CASRIFLAGGTDTQYF	TGTGCCAGCAGGATCTTTCTAGCGGGCGGGACAGATACGCAGTATTTT
few	.	TRBV6-5	14	TRBJ1-2	CASSSRGVGYGYTF	TGTGCCAGCAGTTCGCGCGGCGTGGGCTATGGCTACACCTTC
few	TRBD1	TRBV2	12	TRBJ1-4	CATRQGNEKLFF	TGTGCCACCCGACAGGGTAATGAAAAACTGTTTTTT
.	.	TRBV6-5	13	TRBJ2-7	CASSGQSSYEQYF	TGTGCCAGCAGCGGACAGAGCTCCTACGAGCAGTACTTC
.	TRBD2	TRBV6-6	15	TRBJ2-3	CASSTSGGREDTQYF	TGTGCCAGCAGTACTAGCGGGGGGCGGGAAGATACGCAGTATTTT
.	.	TRBV7-9	14	TRBJ1-1	CASSLRTTNTEAFF	TGTGCCAGCAGCTTACGGACAACTAACACTGAAGCTTTCTTT
.	TRBD2	TRBV7-7	13	TRBJ2-7	CASRREGFYEQYF	TGTGCCAGCAGAAGGGAGGGTTTCTACGAGCAGTACTTC
.	.	TRBV7-9	15	TRBJ2-4	CASSSGGGGGNIQYF	TGTGCCAGCAGCTCAGGAGGGGGCGGTGGGAACATTCAGTACTTC
.	TRBD1	TRBV27	19	TRBJ2-1	CASSLVGQGALSTYNEQFF	TGTGCCAGCAGTTTGGTGGGACAGGGGGCCTTATCGACGTACAATGAGCAGTTCTTC
many	.	TRBV7-9	14	TRBJ2-7	CASSFAQGSYEQYF	TGTGCCAGCAGCTTTGCCCAGGGGAGCTACGAGCAGTACTTC
.	TRBD1	TRBV9	15	TRBJ2-1	CASSVAGQGSYEQFF	TGTGCCAGCAGCGTAGCGGGACAGGGGAGCTATGAGCAGTTCTTC
few	.	TRBV7-3	16	TRBJ1-2	CASSSPDRSGNYGYTF	TGTGCCAGCAGCTCACCAGACAGGTCTGGCAACTATGGCTACACCTTC
.	TRBD1	TRBV7-9	15	TRBJ2-2	CASSSGQGNSGELFF	TGTGCCAGCAGCTCGGGACAGGGAAATTCGGGGGAGCTGTTTTTT
many	.	TRBV9	14	TRBJ1-4	CASSVRGGNEKLFF	TGTGCCAGCAGCGTCCGAGGTGGGAATGAAAAACTGTTTTTT
few	TRBD2	TRBV5-1	15	TRBJ2-5	CASSVGLAGRETQYF	TGCGCCAGCAGCGTGGGACTAGCGGGCCGGGAGACCCAGTACTTC
few	TRBD2	TRBV4-1	17	TRBJ2-2	CASSQVSVGGSAGELFF	TGCGCCAGCAGCCAAGTTAGCGTGGGGGGGTCCGCCGGGGAGCTGTTTTTT
few	.	TRBV19	15	TRBJ1-5	CASIGAGGHSGPQHF	TGTGCCAGTATAGGCGCCGGGGGGCATTCGGGGCCCCAGCATTTT
.	.	TRBV11-2	14	TRBJ2-5	CASSPHGSQETQYF	TGTGCCAGCAGCCCACACGGGTCCCAAGAGACCCAGTACTTC
few	.	TRBV7-2	15	TRBJ1-4	CASSSQTATNEKLFF	TGTGCCAGCAGCTCCCAGACAGCAACTAATGAAAAACTGTTTTTT
.	TRBD1	TRBV11-2	14	TRBJ2-1	CASSIDRGRNEQFF	TGTGCCAGCAGCATAGACAGGGGACGGAATGAGCAGTTCTTC
few	.	TRBV27	14	TRBJ1-6	CASSLLQMNSPLHF	TGTGCCAGCAGTTTGCTACAGATGAATTCACCCCTCCACTTT
.	TRBD1	TRBV19	17	TRBJ1-6	CASQGRKKGQFNSPLHF	TGTGCCAGTCAAGGAAGAAAAAAGGGACAGTTCAATTCACCCCTCCACTTT
.	.	TRBV10-1	18	TRBJ1-1	CASSESRSGWVANTEAFF	TGCGCCAGCAGTGAGAGCCGATCGGGGTGGGTGGCTAACACTGAAGCTTTCTTT
.	.	TRBV6-5	13	TRBJ1-6	CASSGHYNSPLHF	TGTGCCAGCAGTGGACATTATAATTCACCCCTCCACTTT
.	.	TRBV30	13	TRBJ2-7	CAWSRDSFREQYF	TGTGCCTGGAGCAGAGACAGTTTTCGGGAGCAGTACTTC
.	.	TRBV7-2	15	TRBJ2-7	CASSLRKGGSYEQYF	TGTGCCAGCAGCTTACGTAAAGGCGGGTCCTACGAGCAGTACTTC
once	.	TRBV6-5	13	TRBJ2-2	CASGRGNTGELFF	TGTGCCAGCGGGCGGGGGAACACCGGGGAGCTGTTTTTT
many	.	TRBV4-1	13	TRBJ2-1	CASSFPGDNEQFF	TGCGCCAGCAGCTTCCCCGGGGACAATGAGCAGTTCTTC
few	TRBD2	TRBV5-1	16	TRBJ2-7	CASSLNPSGTSYEQYF	TGCGCCAGCAGCTTGAATCCTAGCGGGACATCCTACGAGCAGTACTTC
few	.	TRBV5-4	14	TRBJ2-3	CASSSPAQGDTQYF	TGTGCCAGCAGCTCCCCGGCCCAGGGAGATACGCAGTATTTT
many	.	TRBV30	13	TRBJ2-5	CAWSGRIGETQYF	TGTGCCTGGAGTGGTAGAATCGGAGAGACCCAGTACTTC
few	TRBD1	TRBV19	14	TRBJ2-5	CASSTRQGRETQYF	TGTGCCAGTAGTACTAGACAGGGCAGGGAGACCCAGTACTTC